This paragraph covers one T cell receptor (beta chain) sequence. Its specificity is unknown. The germline CDR1 and CDR2 sequences are SGHDT and YYEEEE. The germline V and J ends were trimmed by 1 base and 0 bases, with 8 bases remaining between them. The CDR3 sequence is 14 residues long. The data belong to a study of post-analysis software for immune sequencing data. General observations from the study: Significantly lower normalized Chao1 diversity was found in patients with multiple sclerosis relative to controls. TRBV5-6, TRBV5-1 and TRBV20-1 belonged to a set of about 5 TRBV segments that were more frequent in patients than controls.

Unique molecular identifiers were built into the TCR beta cDNA libraries. MiXCR was run by TCRdb on the PCR reads, yielding one entry per CDR3 protein. The sample records some 370,000 distinct CDR3 sequences, less than 40% being singletons. The rearrangement uses TRBV5-6 and TRBJ2-7, with no clear D. This receptor was obtained from a girl between 10 and 17 years old with multiple sclerosis. Sequenced input: blood. The CDR3 DNA follows: TGTGCCAGCAGCTTGACAGAGTCCTCCTACGAGCAGTACTTC. Protein sequence: CASSLTESSYEQYF.